This entry features one TCR beta chain sequence. These data originate in a study of CD8+CD57+ T cells in acquired aplastic anemia. J lost 2 bases, V lost 7 bases, and 12 bases had no gene match. The CDR3 is made up of 16 amino acids. Germline values: CDR1 LNHDA, CDR2 SQIVND (reference sequence). The template for TCR beta VDJ and CDR3 sequence profiling was genomic DNA. TCRdb re-called the reads through MiXCR, storing one row per CDR3 protein. The sample carries around 200,000 distinct CDR3 sequences, around 60% recorded once. The receptor comes from a human donor in good health. J is TRBJ2-3 and V is TRBV19; 7 nucleotides match TRBD2. Input material: sorted CD4+, CD8+, or CD8+CD57+ T cells (not recorded which) from PBMCs. CDR3 DNA sequence: TGTGCCAGTAAGGGTTCGGAGCGGGGCCACACAGATACGCAGTATTTT. Amino acid sequence: CASKGSERGHTDTQYF.